These 22 T cell receptor beta chains share one sample of origin, sequenced in a study of blood T cell repertoires in COVID-19. Profiling relied on immunoSEQ multiplex PCR, and the TCRdb table lists in-frame clones only, not all of them. The sample holds around 140,000 clones, approximately 80% seen once. Source material: peripheral blood. These receptors were obtained from a man aged 55 to 70 with active or convalescent COVID-19.

The V and J genes are TRBV7-9 and TRBJ2-5; 10 nucleotides match TRBD1. The CDR3 is 16 amino acids. The ends lost 0 bases at V and 5 bases at J; junction bases unmatched: 6. Per the germline V gene, CDR1 is SEHNR and CDR2 is FQNEAQ (reference sequence). The CDR3 DNA reads as TGTGCCAGCAGCTTAGCGGGACAGGGGCTATTGGAGACCCAGTACTTC. Translation gives CASSLAGQGLLETQYF.

This clone was found a few times. The chain links TRBV19 to TRBJ2-1, with TRBD1 identical over 7 bases. The CDR3 spans 16 residues. The ends lost 6 bases at V and 5 bases at J; junction bases unmatched: 13. Germline assignment: CDR1 LNHDA and CDR2 SQIVND (reference sequence). CDR3 region: CASRRRDSGGHNEQFF. CDR3 DNA: TGTGCCAGTAGGCGAAGGGACAGTGGGGGACACAATGAGCAGTTCTTC.

The rearrangement uses TRBV9 and TRBJ2-2; 7 bases map to TRBD1. The germline V gene has CDR1 SGDLS and CDR2 YYNGEE. The CDR3 has 15 residues. V gave up 4 bases and J gave up 5 bases; unmatched junction bases: 8. The CDR3 is CASSPRQGVTGELFF. The CDR3 bases are TGTGCCAGCAGCCCAAGACAGGGAGTGACCGGGGAGCTGTTTTTT.

This chain links TRBV12-3 or TRBV12-4 with TRBJ2-7; tentatively, D is TRBD1 (5 bases). This CDR3 is built from 13 residues. Trimming shortened V by 4 bases and J by 6 bases, and 13 bases separated the two germline ends. The CDR3 loop reads CASSWGRLFEQYF. Written as DNA, the CDR3 is TGTGCCAGCAGTTGGGGCCGCCTTTTCGAGCAGTACTTC.

This sequence joins TRBV4-3 and TRBJ1-1, with D perhaps TRBD1 (6 bases). Germline V gene data show CDR1 as LGHNA and CDR2 as YSLEER. Trimming took 3 bases from V and 3 from J, leaving 14 bases between them. The CDR3 length is 15 residues. The DNA for the CDR3 is TGCGCCAGCAGCCATCACACAGGGTTCGACACTGAAGCTTTCTTT. As protein: CASSHHTGFDTEAFF.

The chain is built from TRBV3-1 (or the pseudogene TRBV3-2) and TRBJ1-4, with no clear D. CDR1 LGHDT and CDR2 YNNKEL come from the germline V gene (reference sequence). Trimming took 2 bases from V and 11 from J, leaving 12 bases between them. The CDR3 consists of 13 residues. This CDR3 is CASSQSVVAKLFF. As DNA, the CDR3 is TGTGCCAGCAGCCAATCGGTGGTCGCTAAACTGTTTTTT.

This rearrangement joins TRBV6-5 to TRBJ2-7; TRBD2 matches at 8 bases. Germline V gene data show CDR1 as MNHEY and CDR2 as SVGAGI. This CDR3 spans 16 amino acids. Unmatched junction bases numbered 14, after V lost 4 bases and J lost 6 bases. The CDR3 spells CASSSLGLAKTSEQYF. The CDR3 nucleotides are TGTGCCAGCAGTTCCCTTGGACTAGCAAAAACTTCCGAGCAGTACTTC.

The chain combines TRBV4-1 with TRBJ1-1; D ambiguous. In germline, CDR1 is MGHRA, CDR2 YSYEKL. CDR3 length: 17 residues. Trimming pared 1 base from V and 3 bases from J, leaving 18 bases between. The CDR3 loop is CASSQVRTRAGYTEAFF. The CDR3 DNA reads TGCGCCAGCAGCCAAGTTCGCACGAGGGCCGGGTACACTGAAGCTTTCTTT.

The genes are TRBV10-2 and TRBJ1-2; D may be TRBD1 (5 bases). V dropped 4 bases and J dropped 10 bases, with 16 bases sitting between them. Germline CDR1 is WSHSY and CDR2 is SAAADI. The CDR3 contains 13 residues. The CDR3 reads CASSAGESRAYTF. The CDR3 DNA follows: TGCGCCAGCAGTGCGGGGGAATCGCGAGCCTACACCTTC.

The chain links TRBV25-1 to TRBJ2-5; TRBD2 is a possible D gene (5 bases). CDR1 is MGHDK and CDR2 is SYGVNS in the germline V gene. This CDR3 comprises 16 residues. The V end lost 0 bases, the J end lost 5 bases, and 16 bases lay between the germline ends. The CDR3 loop is CASSEYSVREFETQYF. CDR3 sequence (DNA): TGTGCCAGCAGTGAATACTCGGTTCGGGAATTCGAGACCCAGTACTTC. Based on the CDR3 plus reference TRBV25-1 and TRBJ2-5, the full variable domain is EADIYQTPRYLVIGTGKKITLECSQTMGHDKMYWYQQDPGMELHLIHYSYGVNSTEKGDLSSESTVSRIRTEHFPLTLESARPSHTSQYLCASSEYSVREFETQYFGPGTRLLVL.

Turning to this clone: The identical CDR3 is also encoded by other nucleotide sequences in the sample. The chain links TRBV9 to TRBJ1-6, with 7 positions matching TRBD1. With 4 bases clipped from V and 3 bases from J, the junction kept 4 bases outside the gene matches. Germline V gene sequence: CDR1 SGDLS, CDR2 YYNGEE. The CDR3 is 15 residues long. CDR3 in DNA: TGTGCCAGCAGCTCTGGGGACAGCTATAATTCACCCCTCCACTTT. This gives the protein CASSSGDSYNSPLHF.

A word on this clone: The same CDR3 also results from other DNA sequences found in this sample. This chain connects TRBV4-1 to TRBJ1-2; D not certain. The CDR3 has 14 residues. V was pared by 0 bases and J by 4 bases, with 9 bases between. The germline CDR1 and CDR2 sequences are MGHRA and YSYEKL. CDR3 protein: CASSQDGTVYGYTF. As DNA, the CDR3 is TGCGCCAGCAGCCAAGATGGCACAGTCTATGGCTACACCTTC.

Concerning this clone: At one boundary the junction diverges from the germline segment, which might be a read error. This chain connects TRBV3-1 (or the pseudogene TRBV3-2) to TRBJ2-3; no clear D. CDR3 length: 13 amino acids. Germline CDR1 is LGHDT and CDR2 is YNNKEL (reference sequence). The chain's CDR3 is CASSQGLERRLVF. The DNA for the CDR3 is TGTGCCAGCAGCCAAGGGCTGGAACGGCGGCTCGTTTTT.

V usage is TRBV7-2 and J usage is TRBJ1-1; unclear D gene. The CDR3 has 12 amino acids. Between the trimmed V and J ends, which lost 4 bases and 5 bases, there was a span of 8 bases. Per germline, CDR1 SGHTA and CDR2 FQGNSA. The DNA of the CDR3 is TGTGCCAGCAGCTCCTATGGTACTGAAGCTTTCTTT. It encodes CASSSYGTEAFF.

The V gene is TRBV30, the J gene TRBJ2-3; D may be TRBD1 (6 bases). CDR3 length: 14 residues. Germline V gene lookup returns CDR1 GTSNPN and CDR2 SVGIG (reference sequence). Trimming took 3 bases from V and 8 from J, leaving 18 bases between them. Here the CDR3 DNA reads TGTGCCTGGAGACGGACAGCCACAGGAGGTACGCAGTATTTT. This translates into CAWRRTATGGTQYF.

CDR3 residues: CASSYGVGRTNEKLFF. CDR3 DNA: TGTGCCAGCAGTTACGGCGTCGGGAGAACTAATGAAAAACTGTTTTTT. The chain couples TRBV6-5 to TRBJ1-4; no definite D call. Trimming took 2 bases from V and 1 from J, leaving 11 bases between them. CDR1 and CDR2 (germline): MNHEY, SVGAGI. This CDR3 has 16 amino acids.

The gene calls are TRBV9 and TRBJ1-1, with D uncertain. V lost 0 bases to trimming and J lost 1 base, with 7 bases between them. Germline assignment: CDR1 SGDLS and CDR2 YYNGEE. This CDR3 has 14 amino acids. CDR3 protein: CASSVVPQNTEAFF. Written as DNA, the CDR3 is TGTGCCAGCAGCGTAGTGCCACAGAACACTGAAGCTTTCTTT.

The genes are TRBV29-1 and TRBJ2-3; D gene uncertain. This CDR3 has 13 amino acids. Germline V gene lookup returns CDR1 SQVTM and CDR2 ANQGSEA. V lost 3 bases, J lost 5 bases, and 12 bases lay in between. The CDR3 nucleotides are TGCAGCGTTGATGGCTTTTTCAGAGATACGCAGTATTTT. This encodes CSVDGFFRDTQYF.

This chain joins TRBV5-4 and TRBJ2-6, with D perhaps matching TRBD2 (6 bases). The V and J ends lost 4 bases and 3 bases respectively, with 17 bases between them. Germline CDR1 SGHNT, CDR2 YYREEE (reference sequence). This CDR3 spans 17 amino acids. CDR3 region: CASSDWWGVGGANVLTF. As DNA, the CDR3 is TGTGCCAGCAGCGATTGGTGGGGGGTAGGTGGGGCCAACGTCCTGACTTTC.

The chain has TRBV7-2 and TRBJ1-5, with 9 nucleotides matching TRBD1. The CDR3 covers 13 residues. CDR1 and CDR2 (germline): SGHTA, FQGNSA. V gave up 5 bases and J gave up 5 bases; unmatched junction bases: 1. This CDR3 reads CASSGDRDQPQHF. In DNA form, the CDR3 reads TGTGCCAGCAGCGGGGACAGGGATCAGCCCCAGCATTTT.

The chain uses TRBV19 and TRBJ2-3; D gene uncertain. V gave up 5 bases and J gave up 6 bases, with 12 bases separating them. Germline V gene lookup returns CDR1 LNHDA and CDR2 SQIVND (reference sequence). CDR3 length: 13 amino acids. The CDR3 protein is CASSAAERDTQYF. CDR3 bases: TGTGCCAGTAGTGCGGCGGAACGGGATACGCAGTATTTT.

The gene calls are TRBV6-5 and TRBJ2-1; D perhaps matches TRBD1 (7 bases). Germline loops: CDR1 MNHEY, CDR2 SVGAGI. Trimming removed 6 bases at V and 2 bases at J, with 14 bases between. CDR3 length: 15 amino acids. The CDR3 DNA is TGTGCCAGCAGCCAGGGGGGAGTCGCCTACAATGAGCAGTTCTTC. Translation: CASSQGGVAYNEQFF.